This T cell receptor beta chain was recorded in a study of blood T cell repertoires in COVID-19. Study-wide context: The study drew acute and convalescent COVID-19 samples from the United States, Italy and Spain.

The CDR3 length is 17 residues. Germline CDR1 is LNHNV and CDR2 is YYDKDF (reference sequence). Trimming removed 0 bases from V and 1 base from J; junction bases left unmatched: 9. Seattle's cohort entered during active infection and was followed longitudinally. Original analysis: For nucleated cells, counts were estimated from reference gene primer amplification. Assay: immunoSEQ multiplex PCR; the TCRdb copy retains only in-frame clones and omits some. V, J and clone size were drawn from that table, and D and trimming were deduced from the DNA. The sample shows 300,000 to 350,000 clones, roughly 90% of them seen only once.

The sequence was obtained from a man aged 30 to 45 with COVID-19, enrolled during active disease. The chain joins TRBV15 to TRBJ2-7; 7 bases line up with TRBD2. What was sequenced was peripheral blood. The CDR3 here is CATSRDTAAGVSYEQYF. CDR3 nucleotide sequence: TGTGCCACCAGCAGAGATACGGCGGCGGGAGTATCCTACGAGCAGTACTTC.